The sequence of this T cell receptor (beta chain) was determined in a study of T cells in localized non-small cell lung cancer. Libraries were prepared by immunoSEQ multiplex PCR; TCRdb keeps only in-frame clonotypes and omits some of them. Of around 41,000 clones in the sample, about 90% are singletons; the top ten hold about 6.4%. Study results and caveats: There was higher T cell clonality in uninvolved adjacent lung than in tumor, and it was highest there.

Germline V gives CDR1 SGHRS, CDR2 YFSETQ. The CDR3 has 13 residues. V lost 4 bases to trimming and J lost 7 bases, with 12 bases between them. For this clone: No antigen is known for it.

The chain recombines TRBV5-1 with TRBJ2-1, with D maybe TRBD2 (6 bases). The sequence came from a man aged 35 to 69 with stage I lung adenocarcinoma. The material was peripheral blood, obtained before any cancer treatment. In DNA form, the CDR3 reads TGCGCCAGCAGCGCTGGAGGGAGTAATGAGCAGTTCTTC. Residues: CASSAGGSNEQFF.